One T cell receptor beta chain is described in this entry. It has no known antigen specificity. Base qualities are not recorded, but no much larger clone differs from it by a single base. This specimen includes other DNA sequences encoding the same CDR3. This sample stems from a study of T cell responses to AZD1222 COVID-19 vaccine (dated by TCRdb to about 2021). Regarding the research as a whole: A total of about 230 trial participants underwent TCR sequencing, of whom 200 to 220 received two doses of AZD1222 and about 25 received two doses of the MenACWY control vaccine. Trial participants were enrolled into age subgroups of 18-55, 56-69 and 70-plus years, which contained 148, 28 and 57 TCR-sequenced participants, respectively. The study at large found these results: The 56-69-year group was small, and its depth increase did not reach significance, likely because of low power. Most participants were white British and females outnumbered males, and the authors suggested that clonal diversity may have been underestimated. The vaccine-associated CD4 TCRs covered the entire spike protein, and the dominant responses fell in regions 160-218 and 743-854. Conclusions about previously exposed vaccinees are limited, since just five to seven AZD1222 recipients were seropositive for SARS-CoV-2 at baseline. Epitopes outside the regions mutated in the B.1.351 and B.1.1.7 variants were reportedly recognized by nearly half of the unique spike-specific TCRs. No day 14 peak-response samples were available, so repertoires were characterized only after the peak T cell response. After two AZD1222 doses, both the breadth and the depth of spike-specific TCRs were significantly higher than at day 0 and than in MenACWY recipients.

The sample's time point label, in plain terms: about 28 days (+/-7) after the second vaccine dose. AZD1222 recipients with second doses at about 4 weeks or about 12 weeks were pooled, because spike-specific TCR depth and breadth did not differ between schedules. The vaccinee samples were drawn from two UK trials, COV001 and COV002, one of which was a single-blind randomized controlled phase 2/3 trial testing AZD1222 (ChAdOx1 nCoV-19) in healthy adults. For TCRbeta chain sequencing, PBMC samples from trial participants were taken at day 0 and at day 28 after the second dose. CDR1 and CDR2, looked up from the germline V gene, are MNHEY and SVGAGI. V sheds 2 bases and J sheds 0 bases, leaving 5 bases between their ends. The CDR3 runs 14 amino acids, cysteine and phenylalanine included. Here the CDR3 DNA is all that survives: 42 bases in frame from base 1. The CDR3 regions of human TCRbeta chains were subjected to immunosequencing. From the authors' description of their analysis: TCRs in the repertoires were compared against a reference library of SARS-CoV-2-specific TCRs that had been generated with the MIRA antigen-specificity platform. Breadth was defined as the fraction of unique TCRs that were SARS-CoV-2-associated, and depth was defined as the fraction of total T cells that were SARS-CoV-2-associated. Using the MIRA data, every spike-specific TCR was mapped to the spike region that the TCR reacted to and assigned to either a CD4 or a CD8 class. Log10-transformed breadth and depth values were compared by one-way ANOVA with Sidak's multiple comparisons tests. Not all clones reach the TCRdb copy of this immuneACCESS table, which keeps in-frame sequences only. Checked studies attribute under half of the gap to unresolved V genes and leave the rest unexplained. D and trimming come from the DNA, and the V and J calls and clone size come from that table. In all, the sample holds more than 150,000 clones, and 94% of those were seen once. The top ten hold more than 1.5% of the sample.

The sequence is built from TRBV6-5 and TRBJ2-4; the D region possibly corresponds to TRBD2 (5 bases align). This sequence was found in an adult who received the AZD1222 COVID-19 vaccine. Sequenced here: peripheral blood, sampled 28 days after the second AZD1222 dose. The CDR3: CASSYGRAKNIQYF. The DNA is TGTGCCAGCAGTTACGGGAGAGCCAAAAACATTCAGTACTTC.